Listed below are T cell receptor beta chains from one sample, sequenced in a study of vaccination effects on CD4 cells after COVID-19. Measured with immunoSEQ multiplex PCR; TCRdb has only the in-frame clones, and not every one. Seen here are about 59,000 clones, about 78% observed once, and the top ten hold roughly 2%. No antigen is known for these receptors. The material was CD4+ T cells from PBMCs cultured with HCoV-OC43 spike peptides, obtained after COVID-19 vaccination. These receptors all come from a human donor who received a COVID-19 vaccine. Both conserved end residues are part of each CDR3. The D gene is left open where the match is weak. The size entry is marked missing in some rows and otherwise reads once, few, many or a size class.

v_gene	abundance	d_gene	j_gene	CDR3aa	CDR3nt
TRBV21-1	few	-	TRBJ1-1	CASSKGQGGTEAFF	TGTGCCAGCAGCAAAGGACAGGGGGGCACTGAAGCTTTCTTT
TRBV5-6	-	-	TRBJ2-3	CATSHYSQWTQYF	TGTGCCACCTCACACTATTCCCAATGGACGCAGTATTTT
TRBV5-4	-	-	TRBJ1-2	CASSFPGNNYGYTF	TGTGCCAGCAGCTTTCCAGGGAATAACTATGGCTACACCTTC
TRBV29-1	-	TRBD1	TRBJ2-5	CSVAPGQGAKTQYF	TGCAGCGTTGCCCCGGGACAGGGGGCAAAGACCCAGTACTTC
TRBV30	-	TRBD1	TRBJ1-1	CAWASLWRDRESTEAFF	TGTGCCTGGGCCTCCCTGTGGCGGGACAGGGAGTCCACTGAAGCTTTCTTT
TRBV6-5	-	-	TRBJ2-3	CASSRVWRDTQYF	TGTGCCAGCAGTCGGGTCTGGAGGGATACGCAGTATTTT
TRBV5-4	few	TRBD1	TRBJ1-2	CASSHGTANYGYTF	TGTGCCAGCAGCCACGGGACAGCTAACTATGGCTACACCTTC
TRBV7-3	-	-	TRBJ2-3	CASSFGGRDTQYF	TGTGCCAGCAGCTTTGGAGGAAGGGATACGCAGTATTTT
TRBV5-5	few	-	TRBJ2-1	CASSLTVNEQFF	TGTGCCAGCAGCTTAACGGTAAATGAGCAGTTCTTC
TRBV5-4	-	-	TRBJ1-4	CASSFRQVYRKLFF	TGTGCCAGCAGCTTTAGACAGGTATATAGAAAACTGTTTTTT
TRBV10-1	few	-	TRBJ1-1	CASSDGGSKTEAFF	TGCGCCAGCAGTGACGGGGGCTCTAAAACTGAAGCTTTCTTT
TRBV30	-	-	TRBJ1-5	CAWSTSDRQPQHF	TGTGCCTGGAGTACATCAGACCGTCAGCCCCAGCATTTT
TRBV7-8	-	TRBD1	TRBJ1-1	CASSLRDRGLGTEAFF	TGTGCCAGCAGCTTAAGGGACAGGGGGCTGGGTACTGAAGCTTTCTTT
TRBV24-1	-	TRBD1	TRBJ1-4	CATSDSGQTNEKLFF	TGTGCCACCAGTGATTCGGGACAGACAAATGAAAAACTGTTTTTT
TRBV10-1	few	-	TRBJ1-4	CASSDQGLGQLFF	TGCGCCAGCAGTGACCAGGGCCTTGGGCAACTGTTTTTT
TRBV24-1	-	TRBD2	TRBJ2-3	CATSPGGDTQYF	TGTGCCACCAGTCCGGGGGGGGATACGCAGTATTTT
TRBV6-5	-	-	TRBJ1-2	CASSPERVGGYTF	TGTGCCAGCAGCCCGGAACGGGTGGGGGGCTACACCTTC
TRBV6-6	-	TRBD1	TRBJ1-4	CASRTTGVGEKLFF	TGTGCCAGCAGAACCACAGGGGTGGGTGAAAAACTGTTTTTT
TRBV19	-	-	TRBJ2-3	CASRNPGATDTQYF	TGTGCCAGTAGAAACCCCGGAGCAACAGATACGCAGTATTTT
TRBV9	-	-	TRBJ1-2	CASSATPQINYGYTF	TGTGCCAGCAGCGCGACTCCACAGATTAACTATGGCTACACCTTC
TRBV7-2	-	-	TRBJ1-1	CASSFPGGGPAFF	TGTGCCAGCAGCTTCCCAGGTGGCGGGCCTGCTTTCTTT
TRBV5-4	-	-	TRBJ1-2	CASSLGLDYGYTF	TGTGCCAGCAGCTTGGGGCTTGACTATGGCTACACCTTC
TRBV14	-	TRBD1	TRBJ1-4	CASSQGQGTSNEKLFF	TGTGCCAGCAGCCAAGGACAGGGGACCTCTAATGAAAAACTGTTTTTT
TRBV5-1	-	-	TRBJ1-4	CASSGQGATNEKLFF	TGCGCCAGCAGCGGGCAGGGAGCAACTAATGAAAAACTGTTTTTT
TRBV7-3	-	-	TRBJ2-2	CASSLTDVGELFF	TGTGCCAGCAGCTTAACGGATGTGGGGGAGCTGTTTTTT
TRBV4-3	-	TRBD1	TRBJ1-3	CASSNGQAGNTIYF	TGCGCCAGCAGCAACGGACAGGCTGGAAACACCATATATTTT
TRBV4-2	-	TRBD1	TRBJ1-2	CASSPGDRLIYGYTF	TGTGCCAGCAGCCCGGGGGACAGACTTATATATGGCTACACCTTC
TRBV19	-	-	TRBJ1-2	CASRTQGGVHGYTF	TGTGCCAGTAGAACGCAGGGAGGGGTCCATGGCTACACCTTC
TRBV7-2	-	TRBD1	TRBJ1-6	CASSFDRASSPLHF	TGTGCCAGCAGCTTCGACAGGGCGAGTTCACCCCTCCACTTT
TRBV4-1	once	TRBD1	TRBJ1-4	CASSLRTGLTTNEKLFF	TGCGCCAGCAGCCTACGGACAGGATTGACAACTAATGAAAAACTGTTTTTT
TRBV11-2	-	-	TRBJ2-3	CASSLDLGGTDTQYF	TGTGCCAGCAGCTTAGATCTGGGCGGCACAGATACGCAGTATTTT
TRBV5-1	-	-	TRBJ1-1	CASSSSRTPEAFF	TGCGCCAGCAGCTCAAGTAGGACCCCAGAAGCTTTCTTT
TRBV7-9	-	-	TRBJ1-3	CASSSLAEAGNTIYF	TGTGCCAGCAGCTCCTTAGCGGAGGCTGGAAACACCATATATTTT
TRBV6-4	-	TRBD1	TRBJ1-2	CASRRDTGGAYGYTF	TGTGCCAGCAGAAGAGATACAGGGGGCGCATATGGCTACACCTTC
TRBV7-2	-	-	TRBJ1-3	CASSLVSIGGPGNTIYF	TGTGCCAGCAGCTTAGTTTCTATAGGGGGGCCCGGAAACACCATATATTTT
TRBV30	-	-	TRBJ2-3	CAWTLRGGSADTQYF	TGTGCCTGGACCTTAAGGGGGGGGTCGGCAGATACGCAGTATTTT
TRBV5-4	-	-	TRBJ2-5	CASSLDFQETQYF	TGTGCCAGCAGCTTGGATTTCCAAGAGACCCAGTACTTC
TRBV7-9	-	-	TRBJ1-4	CASSRAPNEKLFF	TGTGCCAGCAGCCGGGCGCCGAATGAAAAACTGTTTTTT
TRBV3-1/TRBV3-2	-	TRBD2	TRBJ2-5	CASSQAMRLAGEQETQYF	TGTGCCAGCAGCCAAGCGATGAGACTAGCGGGGGAGCAAGAGACCCAGTACTTC
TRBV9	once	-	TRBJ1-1	CASSVVASRVTEAFF	TGTGCCAGCAGCGTAGTTGCTTCCAGGGTCACTGAAGCTTTCTTT
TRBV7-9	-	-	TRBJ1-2	CASSLAGGYGYTF	TGTGCCAGCAGCTTAGCAGGGGGCTATGGCTACACCTTC
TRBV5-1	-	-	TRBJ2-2	CASSGTIPNTGELFF	TGCGCCAGCAGCGGAACCATTCCGAACACCGGGGAGCTGTTTTTT
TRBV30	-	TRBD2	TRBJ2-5	CAFARLAGAGETQYF	TGTGCCTTCGCTCGACTAGCGGGGGCGGGGGAGACCCAGTACTTC
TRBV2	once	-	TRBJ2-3	CASGTNTQYF	TGTGCCAGCGGCACTAATACGCAGTATTTT
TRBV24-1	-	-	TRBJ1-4	CATSGSGANEKLFF	TGTGCCACCAGTGGGTCAGGCGCCAATGAAAAACTGTTTTTT
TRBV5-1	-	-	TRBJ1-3	CASSLGGARGNTIYF	TGCGCCAGCAGCTTGGGGGGGGCGCGTGGAAACACCATATATTTT
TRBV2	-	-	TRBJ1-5	CASSEATLNQPQHF	TGTGCCAGCAGTGAAGCGACTCTCAATCAGCCCCAGCATTTT
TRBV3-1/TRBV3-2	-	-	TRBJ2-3	CASRQNTDTQYF	TGTGCCAGCAGACAGAACACAGATACGCAGTATTTT
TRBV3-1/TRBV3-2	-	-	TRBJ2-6	CASSSDRWDGANVLTF	TGTGCCAGCAGCTCCGATCGGTGGGATGGGGCCAACGTCCTGACTTTC
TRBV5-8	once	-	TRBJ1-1	CASSLEGGNTEAFF	TGTGCCAGCAGCTTGGAGGGCGGGAACACTGAAGCTTTCTTT